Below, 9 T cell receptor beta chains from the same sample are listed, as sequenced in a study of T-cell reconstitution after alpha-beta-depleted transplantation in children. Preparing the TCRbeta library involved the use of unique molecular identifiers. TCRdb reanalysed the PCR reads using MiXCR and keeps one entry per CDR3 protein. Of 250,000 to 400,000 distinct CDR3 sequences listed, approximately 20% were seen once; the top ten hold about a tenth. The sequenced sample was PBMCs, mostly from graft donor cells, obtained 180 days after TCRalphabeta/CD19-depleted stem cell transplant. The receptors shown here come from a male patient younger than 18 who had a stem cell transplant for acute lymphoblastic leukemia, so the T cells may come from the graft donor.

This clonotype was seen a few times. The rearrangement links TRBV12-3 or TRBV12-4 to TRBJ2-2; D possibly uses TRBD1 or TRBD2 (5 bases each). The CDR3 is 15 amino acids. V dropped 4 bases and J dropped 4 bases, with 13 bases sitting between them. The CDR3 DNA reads TGTGCCAGCAGTTCGACCGGGACCGCCACCGGGGAGCTGTTTTTT. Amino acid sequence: CASSSTGTATGELFF.

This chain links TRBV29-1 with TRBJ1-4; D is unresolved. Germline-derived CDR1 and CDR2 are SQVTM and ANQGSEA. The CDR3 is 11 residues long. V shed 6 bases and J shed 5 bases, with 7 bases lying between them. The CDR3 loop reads CSVIRNEKLFF. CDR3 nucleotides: TGCAGCGTCATCAGGAATGAAAAACTGTTTTTT.

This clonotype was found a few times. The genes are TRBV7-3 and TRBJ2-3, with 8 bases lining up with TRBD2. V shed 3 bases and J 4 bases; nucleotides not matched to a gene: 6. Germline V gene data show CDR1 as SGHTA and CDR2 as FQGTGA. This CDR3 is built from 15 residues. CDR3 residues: CASSFSGGFADTQYF. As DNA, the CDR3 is TGTGCCAGCAGCTTCTCGGGAGGGTTTGCAGATACGCAGTATTTT.

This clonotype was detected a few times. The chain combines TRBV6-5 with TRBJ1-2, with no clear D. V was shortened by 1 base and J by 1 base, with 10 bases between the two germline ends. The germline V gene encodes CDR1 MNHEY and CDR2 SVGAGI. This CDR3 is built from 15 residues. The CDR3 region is CASSYWGGLNYGYTF. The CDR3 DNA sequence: TGTGCCAGCAGTTACTGGGGAGGGCTTAACTATGGCTACACCTTC.

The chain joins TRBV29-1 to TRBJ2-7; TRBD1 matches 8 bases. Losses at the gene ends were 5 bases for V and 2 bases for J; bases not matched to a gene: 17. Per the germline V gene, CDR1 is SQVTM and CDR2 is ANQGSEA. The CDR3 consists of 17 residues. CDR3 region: CSVLEWGDRGATYEQYF. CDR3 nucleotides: TGCAGCGTTCTTGAGTGGGGAGACAGGGGCGCAACCTACGAGCAGTACTTC.

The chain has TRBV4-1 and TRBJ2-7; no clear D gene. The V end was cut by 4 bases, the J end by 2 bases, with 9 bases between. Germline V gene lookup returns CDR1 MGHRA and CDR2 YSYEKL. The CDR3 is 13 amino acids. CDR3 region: CASSPAEAYEQYF. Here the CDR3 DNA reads TGCGCCAGCAGCCCCGCTGAGGCCTACGAGCAGTACTTC.

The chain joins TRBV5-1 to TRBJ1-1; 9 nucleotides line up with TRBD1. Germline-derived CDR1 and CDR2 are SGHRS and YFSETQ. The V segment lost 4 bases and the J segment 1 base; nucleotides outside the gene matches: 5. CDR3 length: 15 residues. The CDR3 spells CASSDWTGANTEAFF. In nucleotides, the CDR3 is TGCGCCAGCAGCGACTGGACAGGGGCGAACACTGAAGCTTTCTTT. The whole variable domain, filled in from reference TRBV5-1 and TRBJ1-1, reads KAGVTQTPRYLIKTRGQQVTLSCSPISGHRSVSWYQQTPGQGLQFLFEYFSETQRNKGNFPGRFSGRQFSNSRSEMNVSTLELGDSALYLCASSDWTGANTEAFFGQGTRLTVV.

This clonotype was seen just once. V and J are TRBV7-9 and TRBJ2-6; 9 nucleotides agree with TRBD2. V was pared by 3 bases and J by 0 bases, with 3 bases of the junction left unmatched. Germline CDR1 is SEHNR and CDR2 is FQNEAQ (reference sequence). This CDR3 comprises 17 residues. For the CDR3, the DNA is TGTGCCAGCAGCTTGACTAGCGGAGGCTCTGGGGCCAACGTCCTGACTTTC. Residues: CASSLTSGGSGANVLTF.

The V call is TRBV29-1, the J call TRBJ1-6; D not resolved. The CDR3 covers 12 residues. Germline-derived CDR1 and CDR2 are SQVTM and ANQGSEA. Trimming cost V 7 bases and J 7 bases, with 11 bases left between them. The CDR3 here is CSAEGRNSPLHF. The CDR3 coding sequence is TGCAGCGCTGAGGGCCGAAATTCACCCCTCCACTTT.